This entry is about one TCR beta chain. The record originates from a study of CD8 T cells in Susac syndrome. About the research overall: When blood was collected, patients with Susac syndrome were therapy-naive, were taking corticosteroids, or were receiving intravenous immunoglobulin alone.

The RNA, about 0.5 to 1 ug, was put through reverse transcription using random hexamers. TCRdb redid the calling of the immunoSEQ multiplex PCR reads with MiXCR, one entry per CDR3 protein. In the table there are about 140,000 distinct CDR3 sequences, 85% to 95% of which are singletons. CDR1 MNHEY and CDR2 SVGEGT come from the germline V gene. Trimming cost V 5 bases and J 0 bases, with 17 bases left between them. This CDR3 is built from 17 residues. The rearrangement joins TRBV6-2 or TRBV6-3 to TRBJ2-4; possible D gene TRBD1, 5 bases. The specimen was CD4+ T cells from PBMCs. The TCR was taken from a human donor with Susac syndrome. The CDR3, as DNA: TGTGCCAGCAGTGCCAAATCAGGGAAGGTAGCCAAAAACATTCAGTACTTC. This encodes CASSAKSGKVAKNIQYF.